Reported below is one T cell receptor (beta chain). This record belongs to a study of blood T cell repertoires in COVID-19. On the study more broadly: Sample material is recorded as cDNA or gDNA derived from T cells, B-cell-depleted T cells, or PBMCs.

V lost 5 bases and J lost 3, with 17 bases in between. CDR1 SGHVS and CDR2 FQNEAQ come from the germline V gene. There are 16 residues in the CDR3. Generated by immunoSEQ multiplex PCR, the TCRdb table keeps only in-frame clones and is missing some. The profile shows about 210,000 clones, around nine tenths of them singletons. In terms of age and location, participants ranged from about 18 to 95 years and lived in about two dozen US areas. Participants reported their clinical history, and cohort assignment relied on those reports. Participants classified as exposed had met a COVID-19 case within 2 weeks before study entry.

The TCR sequence derives from a woman in her twenties or thirties who had been exposed to COVID-19. Input material: PBMCs or T cells enriched from blood (not recorded which). The rearrangement uses TRBV7-8 and TRBJ2-1; D might be TRBD2 (6 bases). CDR3: CASSRQRASHYNEQFF. The CDR3 DNA reads as TGTGCCAGCAGCAGACAGCGGGCTAGCCACTACAATGAGCAGTTCTTC.